This TCR beta chain derives from a study of spatial heterogeneity in lung cancer. Overall study context: A T cell module score from matched bulk RNA-seq correlated strongly with TCR transcript counts in tumor regions.

Time point denoted: sample taken at primary tumor resection. There were around 72 donors, all of them untreated patients with early-stage non-small cell lung cancer. Sequencing of whole RNA from tumor, nontumor lung or frozen PBMC involved no sorting. This clonotype was observed at least ten times. What it recognizes is unknown. Carried by each TCR cDNA molecule was a unique molecular identifier. TCRdb itself ran the 5' RACE reads through MiXCR, one entry per CDR3 protein. The sample has roughly 13,000 distinct CDR3 sequences; around 3.5% are singletons. Study-wide results and limits: Expanded alpha and beta TCR counts within tumors tracked tumor mutation counts.

The TCR was taken from a male donor with early-stage non-small cell lung cancer. Sequenced here: lung tumor tissue, sampled at surgery.

The CDR3 region is CASSQAAGLAGGNEQFF. DNA for the CDR3: TGTGCCAGCAGCCAAGCCGCCGGACTAGCGGGGGGCAATGAGCAGTTCTTC. The chain is built from TRBV4-2 and TRBJ2-1; TRBD2 aligns across 14 bases. Per germline, CDR1 LGHNA and CDR2 YNFKEQ. The trim removed 1 base at V and 6 bases at J, leaving 5 bases unmatched. The CDR3 consists of 17 residues.